This TCR beta chain originates from a study of CD8 T cells in ankylosing spondylitis. Trimming removed 1 base at V and 5 bases at J, with 17 bases between. The CDR3 loop spans 16 amino acids. Germline V CDR1 and CDR2: SGHTA, FQGTGA. This clonotype has just a few counts. Antigen unknown. TCRdb reanalysed the 5' RACE reads using MiXCR and keeps one entry per CDR3 protein. Altogether about 260,000 distinct CDR3 sequences are present, around 18% being singletons, with the ten largest covering roughly 8.3%. Study outcomes and limitations: Reports say disease-linked clones showed up significantly more in matched ankylosing spondylitis synovial fluid.

This sequence originates from a male donor with ankylosing spondylitis or in good health (not recorded which). Sequencing was performed on blood, either unsorted or a sorted T cell fraction (not recorded which). The chain links TRBV7-3 to TRBJ1-1, with TRBD1 as a possible D gene (5 bases). CDR3 loop: CASSLNPGFKGTEAFF. Written as DNA, the CDR3 is TGTGCCAGCAGCTTAAATCCAGGGTTTAAGGGTACTGAAGCTTTCTTT.